The clone carrying this TCR beta chain showed up just a few times. The participants were between about 18 and 90 years old and came from roughly 25 US areas. Self-reported history from a screening survey and questionnaire set each donor's cohort. Authors' data handling: Reference gene primers were amplified, and this amplification served to estimate nucleated cell counts. Generated by immunoSEQ multiplex PCR, the TCRdb table keeps only in-frame clones and is missing some. V, J and clone size are taken as reported in that table, and D and trimming were inferred from the DNA itself. The table has some 200,000 clones, approximately 81% seen once; the top ten hold 8% to 9%. The data are from a study of blood T cell repertoires in COVID-19. The wider study: COVID-19 samples collected from the United States, Italy and Spain covered acute and convalescent phases.

V gave up 5 bases and J gave up 7 bases, with 15 bases separating them. The germline gives CDR1 SGHAT, CDR2 FQNNGV. This CDR3 comprises 14 residues. Material: PBMCs or T cells enriched from blood (not recorded which). The clonotype originates from a woman aged 50 to 60 with acute COVID-19. The V and J genes are TRBV11-2 and TRBJ2-1; maybe TRBD2 (6 bases). As DNA, the CDR3 is TGTGCCAGCAGCCCAATGCCTCGGGGGAATGAGCAGTTCTTC. It encodes CASSPMPRGNEQFF. The full variable domain, in which reference TRBV11-2 and TRBJ2-1 provide the parts outside the CDR3, is EAGVAQSPRYKIIEKRQSVAFWCNPISGHATLYWYQQILGQGPKLLIQFQNNGVVDDSQLPKDRFSAERLKGVDSTLKIQPAKLEDSAVYLCASSPMPRGNEQFFGPGTRLTVL.